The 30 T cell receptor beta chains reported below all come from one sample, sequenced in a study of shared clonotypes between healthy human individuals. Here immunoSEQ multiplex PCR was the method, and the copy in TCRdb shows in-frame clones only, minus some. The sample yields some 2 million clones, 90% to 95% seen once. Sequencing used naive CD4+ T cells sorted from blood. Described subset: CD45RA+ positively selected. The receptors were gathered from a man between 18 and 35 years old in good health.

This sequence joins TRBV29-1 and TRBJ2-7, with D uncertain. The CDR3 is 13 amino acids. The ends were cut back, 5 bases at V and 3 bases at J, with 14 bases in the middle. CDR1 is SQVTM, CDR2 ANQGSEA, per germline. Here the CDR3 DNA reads TGCAGCGTTATTACCGGTTGGTTCTACGAGCAGTACTTC. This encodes CSVITGWFYEQYF.

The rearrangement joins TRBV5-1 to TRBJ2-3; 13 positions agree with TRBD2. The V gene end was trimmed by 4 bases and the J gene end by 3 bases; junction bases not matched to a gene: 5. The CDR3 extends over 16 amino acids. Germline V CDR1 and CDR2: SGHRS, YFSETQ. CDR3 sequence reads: CASSGGLAGFTDTQYF. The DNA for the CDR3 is TGCGCCAGCAGCGGGGGACTAGCGGGATTTACAGATACGCAGTATTTT.

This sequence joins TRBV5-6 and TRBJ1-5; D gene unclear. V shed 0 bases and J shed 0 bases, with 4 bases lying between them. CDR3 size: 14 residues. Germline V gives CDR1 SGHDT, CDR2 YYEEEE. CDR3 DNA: TGTGCCAGCAGCTTGGGATATAGCAATCAGCCCCAGCATTTT. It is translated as CASSLGYSNQPQHF.

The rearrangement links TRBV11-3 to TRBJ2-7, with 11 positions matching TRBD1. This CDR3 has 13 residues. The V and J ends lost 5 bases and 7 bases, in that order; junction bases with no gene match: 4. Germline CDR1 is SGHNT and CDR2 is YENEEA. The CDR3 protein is CASSPGTGGEQYF. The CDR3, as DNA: TGTGCCAGCAGCCCCGGGACAGGGGGTGAGCAGTACTTC.

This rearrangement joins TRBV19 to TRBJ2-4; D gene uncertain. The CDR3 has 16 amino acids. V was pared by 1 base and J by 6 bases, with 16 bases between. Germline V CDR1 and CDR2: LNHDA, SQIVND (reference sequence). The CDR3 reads CASSIASEVSSNIQYF. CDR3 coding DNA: TGTGCCAGTAGTATAGCCTCTGAGGTTTCTTCAAACATTCAGTACTTC.

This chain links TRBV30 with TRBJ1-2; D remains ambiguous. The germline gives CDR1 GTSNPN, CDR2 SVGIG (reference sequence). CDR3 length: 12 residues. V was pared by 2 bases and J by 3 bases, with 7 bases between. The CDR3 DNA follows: TGTGCCTGGAGTCTGGGTTACTATGGCTACACCTTC. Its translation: CAWSLGYYGYTF. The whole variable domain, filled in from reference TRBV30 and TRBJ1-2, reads SQTIHQWPATLVQPVGSPLSLECTVEGTSNPNLYWYRQAAGRGLQLLFYSVGIGQISSEVPQNLSASRPQDRQFILSSKKLLLSDSGFYLCAWSLGYYGYTFGSGTRLTVV.

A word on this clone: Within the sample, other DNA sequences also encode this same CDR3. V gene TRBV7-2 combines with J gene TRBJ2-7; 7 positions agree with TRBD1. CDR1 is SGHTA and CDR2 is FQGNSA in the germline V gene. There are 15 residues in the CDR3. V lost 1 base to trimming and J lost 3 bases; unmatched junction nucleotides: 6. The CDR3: CASSLEQGSSYEQYF. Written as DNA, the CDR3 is TGTGCCAGCAGCTTAGAACAGGGGTCGAGCTACGAGCAGTACTTC.

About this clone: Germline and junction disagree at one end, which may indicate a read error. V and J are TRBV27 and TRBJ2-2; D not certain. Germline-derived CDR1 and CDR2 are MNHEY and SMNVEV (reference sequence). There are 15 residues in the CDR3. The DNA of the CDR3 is TGTGCCAGCGGTTTGGGTTTTTCGAACACCGGGGAGCTGTTTTTT. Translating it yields CASGLGFSNTGELFF.

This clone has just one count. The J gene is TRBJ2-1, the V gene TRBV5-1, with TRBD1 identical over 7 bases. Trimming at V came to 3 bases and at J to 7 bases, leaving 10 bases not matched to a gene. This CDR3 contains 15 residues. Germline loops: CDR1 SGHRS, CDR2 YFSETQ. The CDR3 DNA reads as TGCGCCAGCAGCTGGAGCCACGGGACAGCTAATGAGCAGTTCTTC. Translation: CASSWSHGTANEQFF.

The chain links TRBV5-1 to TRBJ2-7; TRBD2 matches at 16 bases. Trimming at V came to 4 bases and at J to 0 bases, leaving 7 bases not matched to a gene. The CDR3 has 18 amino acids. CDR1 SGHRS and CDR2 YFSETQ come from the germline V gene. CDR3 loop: CASSTGLAGGPLSYEQYF. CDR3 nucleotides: TGCGCCAGCAGCACGGGACTAGCGGGAGGGCCCCTCTCCTACGAGCAGTACTTC.

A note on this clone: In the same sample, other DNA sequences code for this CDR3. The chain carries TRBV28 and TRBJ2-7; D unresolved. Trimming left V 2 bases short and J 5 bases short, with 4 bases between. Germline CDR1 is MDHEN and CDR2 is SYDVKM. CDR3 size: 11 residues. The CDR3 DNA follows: TGTGCCAGCAGTTTAAACCACGAGCAGTACTTC. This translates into CASSLNHEQYF.

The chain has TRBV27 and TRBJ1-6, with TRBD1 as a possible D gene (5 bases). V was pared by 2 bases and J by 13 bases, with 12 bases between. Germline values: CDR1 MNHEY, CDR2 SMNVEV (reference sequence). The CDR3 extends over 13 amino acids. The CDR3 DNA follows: TGTGCCAGCAGTTTAAGATCTGGGGGTCCCCTCCACTTT. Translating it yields CASSLRSGGPLHF.

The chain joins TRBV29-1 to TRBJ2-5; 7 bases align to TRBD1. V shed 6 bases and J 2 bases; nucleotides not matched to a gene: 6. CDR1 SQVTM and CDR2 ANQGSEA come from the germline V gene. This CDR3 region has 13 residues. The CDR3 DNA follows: TGCAGCGTCCGGCCAGGGGGTCAAGAGACCCAGTACTTC. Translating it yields CSVRPGGQETQYF.

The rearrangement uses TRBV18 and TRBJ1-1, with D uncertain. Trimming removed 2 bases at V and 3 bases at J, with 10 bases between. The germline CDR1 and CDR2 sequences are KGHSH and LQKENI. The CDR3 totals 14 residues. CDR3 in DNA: TGTGCCAGCTCACCAGTATCCGGGGACACTGAAGCTTTCTTT. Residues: CASSPVSGDTEAFF.

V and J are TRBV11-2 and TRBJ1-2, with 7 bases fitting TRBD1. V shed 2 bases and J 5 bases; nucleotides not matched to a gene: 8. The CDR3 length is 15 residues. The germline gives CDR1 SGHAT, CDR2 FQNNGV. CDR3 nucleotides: TGTGCCAGCAGCTTATCGGGTACAGGGGCTTATGGCTACACCTTC. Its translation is CASSLSGTGAYGYTF.

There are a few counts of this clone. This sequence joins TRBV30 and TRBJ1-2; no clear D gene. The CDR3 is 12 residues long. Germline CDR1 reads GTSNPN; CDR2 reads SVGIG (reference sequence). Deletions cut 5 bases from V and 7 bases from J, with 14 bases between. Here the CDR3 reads CAWGESFSGYTF. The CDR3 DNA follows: TGTGCCTGGGGCGAGTCCTTCTCTGGCTACACCTTC.

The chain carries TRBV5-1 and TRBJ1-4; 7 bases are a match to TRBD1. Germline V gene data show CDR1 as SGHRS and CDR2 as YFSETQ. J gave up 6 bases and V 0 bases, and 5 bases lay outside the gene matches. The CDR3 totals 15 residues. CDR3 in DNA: TGCGCCAGCAGCTTGGGACAGGGAAGAGATGAAAAACTGTTTTTT. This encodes CASSLGQGRDEKLFF.

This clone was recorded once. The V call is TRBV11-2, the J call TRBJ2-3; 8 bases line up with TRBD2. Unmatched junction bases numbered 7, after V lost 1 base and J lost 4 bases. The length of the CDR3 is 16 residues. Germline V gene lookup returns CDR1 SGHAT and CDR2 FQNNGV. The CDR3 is CASSLGSGGRADTQYF. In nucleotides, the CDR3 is TGTGCCAGCAGCTTAGGGAGCGGGGGCCGCGCAGATACGCAGTATTTT.

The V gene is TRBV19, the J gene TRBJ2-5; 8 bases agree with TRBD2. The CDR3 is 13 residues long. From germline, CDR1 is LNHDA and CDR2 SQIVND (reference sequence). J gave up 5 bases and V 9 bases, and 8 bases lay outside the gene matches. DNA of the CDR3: TGTGCCAGCGGGGGGGCGAATGTGGAGACCCAGTACTTC. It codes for CASGGANVETQYF.

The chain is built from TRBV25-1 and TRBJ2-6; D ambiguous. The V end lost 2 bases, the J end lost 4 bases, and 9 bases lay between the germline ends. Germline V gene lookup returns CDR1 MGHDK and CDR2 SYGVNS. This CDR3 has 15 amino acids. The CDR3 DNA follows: TGTGCCAGCAGTGAAACTGGGGAAGGGGCCAACGTCCTGACTTTC. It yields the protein CASSETGEGANVLTF.

The CDR3 here is CAWMGPGNRVYEQYF. CDR3 coding DNA: TGTGCCTGGATGGGCCCAGGGAATAGGGTCTACGAGCAGTACTTC. The V call is TRBV30, the J call TRBJ2-7, with D perhaps matching TRBD1 (5 bases). The CDR3 runs to 15 residues. V was pared by 4 bases and J by 3 bases, with 19 bases between. The germline V gene has CDR1 GTSNPN and CDR2 SVGIG (reference sequence).

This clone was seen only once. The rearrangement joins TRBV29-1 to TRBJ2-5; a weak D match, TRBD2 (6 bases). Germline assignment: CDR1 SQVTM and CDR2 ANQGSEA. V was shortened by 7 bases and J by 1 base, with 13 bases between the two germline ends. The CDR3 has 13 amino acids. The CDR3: CSERRGTQETQYF. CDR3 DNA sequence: TGCAGCGAGCGGCGGGGAACCCAAGAGACCCAGTACTTC.

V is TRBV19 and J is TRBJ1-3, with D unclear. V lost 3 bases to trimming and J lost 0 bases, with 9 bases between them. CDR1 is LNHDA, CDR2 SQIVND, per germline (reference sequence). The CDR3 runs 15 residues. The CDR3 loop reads CASSIAGSSGNTIYF. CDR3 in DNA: TGTGCCAGTAGTATTGCCGGAAGCTCTGGAAACACCATATATTTT.

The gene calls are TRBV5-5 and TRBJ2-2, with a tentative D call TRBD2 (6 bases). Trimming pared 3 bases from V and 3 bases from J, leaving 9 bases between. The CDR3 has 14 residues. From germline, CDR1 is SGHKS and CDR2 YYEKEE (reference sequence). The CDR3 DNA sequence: TGTGCCAGCAGCTCCCTAGCGTACACCGGGGAGCTGTTTTTT. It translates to CASSSLAYTGELFF.

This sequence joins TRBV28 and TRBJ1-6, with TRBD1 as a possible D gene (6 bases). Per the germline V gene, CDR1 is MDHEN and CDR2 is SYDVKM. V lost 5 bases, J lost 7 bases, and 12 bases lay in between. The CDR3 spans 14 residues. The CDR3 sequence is CASSGWGANSPLHF. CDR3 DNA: TGTGCCAGCAGTGGGTGGGGGGCGAATTCACCCCTCCACTTT. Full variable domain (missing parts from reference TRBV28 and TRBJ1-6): DVKVTQSSRYLVKRTGEKVFLECVQDMDHENMFWYRQDPGLGLRLIYFSYDVKMKEKGDIPEGYSVSREKKERFSLILESASTNQTSMYLCASSGWGANSPLHFGNGTRLTVT.

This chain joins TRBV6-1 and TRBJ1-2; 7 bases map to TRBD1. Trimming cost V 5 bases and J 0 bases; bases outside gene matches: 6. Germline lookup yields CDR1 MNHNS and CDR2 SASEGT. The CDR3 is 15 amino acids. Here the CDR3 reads CASSTPGQTNYGYTF. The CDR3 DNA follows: TGTGCCAGCAGTACCCCGGGACAGACTAACTATGGCTACACCTTC.

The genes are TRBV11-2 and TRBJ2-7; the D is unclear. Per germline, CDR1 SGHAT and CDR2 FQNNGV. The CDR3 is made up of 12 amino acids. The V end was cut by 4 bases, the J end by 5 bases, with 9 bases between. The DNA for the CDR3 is TGTGCCAGCAGCTCATACCGTGACGAGCAGTACTTC. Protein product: CASSSYRDEQYF.

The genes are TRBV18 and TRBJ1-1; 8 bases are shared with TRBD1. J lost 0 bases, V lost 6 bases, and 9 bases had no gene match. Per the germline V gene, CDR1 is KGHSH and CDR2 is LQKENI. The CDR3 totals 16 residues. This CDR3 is CASSRSDRGMNTEAFF. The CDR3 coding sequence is TGTGCCAGCTCCCGATCTGACAGGGGCATGAACACTGAAGCTTTCTTT.

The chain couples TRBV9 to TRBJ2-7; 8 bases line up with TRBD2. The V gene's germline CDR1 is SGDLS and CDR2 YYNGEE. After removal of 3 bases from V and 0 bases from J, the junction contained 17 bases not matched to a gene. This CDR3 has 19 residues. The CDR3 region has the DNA TGTGCCAGCAGCGCGCCCCTGCTCCCCGGGCTAGCGGGCTCCTACGAGCAGTACTTC. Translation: CASSAPLLPGLAGSYEQYF.

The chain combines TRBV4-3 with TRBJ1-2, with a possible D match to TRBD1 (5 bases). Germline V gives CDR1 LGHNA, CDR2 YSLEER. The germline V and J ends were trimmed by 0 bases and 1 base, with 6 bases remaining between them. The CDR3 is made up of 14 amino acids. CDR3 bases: TGCGCCAGCAGCCAAGACGACAGTAACTATGGCTACACCTTC. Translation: CASSQDDSNYGYTF.